The 6 T cell receptor beta chains below come from one sample, sequenced in a study of CXCR4 blockade with PD-1 therapy in pancreatic cancer. Profiling relied on immunoSEQ multiplex PCR, and the TCRdb table lists in-frame clones only, not all of them. The table shows over 15,000 clones, with around three quarters occurring only once. The specimen was tumor tissue. The receptors were sampled from a human donor with pancreatic ductal adenocarcinoma.

V usage is TRBV19 and J usage is TRBJ1-1; D gene uncertain. The length of the CDR3 is 11 residues. From germline, CDR1 is LNHDA and CDR2 SQIVND (reference sequence). Trimming pared 6 bases from V and 4 bases from J, leaving 6 bases between. CDR3 protein: CASRRATEAFF. CDR3 sequence (DNA): TGTGCCAGTAGACGGGCCACTGAAGCTTTCTTT.

This clone was found a few times. The chain is built from TRBV11-3 and TRBJ2-3; D not resolved. V was clipped by 1 base and J by 4 bases, with 9 bases between them. This CDR3 region has 14 residues. Germline CDR1 is SGHNT and CDR2 is YENEEA. The CDR3 DNA follows: TGTGCCAGCAGCTTAGTGTTGACTTCAGATACGCAGTATTTT. It is translated as CASSLVLTSDTQYF.

The chain employs TRBV28 and TRBJ2-1; 7 bases fit TRBD2. From germline, CDR1 is MDHEN and CDR2 SYDVKM. The CDR3 length is 16 residues. Trimming cost V 3 bases and J 0 bases; bases outside gene matches: 5. CDR3 loop: CASSLAAGSSYNEQFF. The CDR3 coding sequence is TGTGCCAGCAGTTTGGCAGCGGGATCCTCCTACAATGAGCAGTTCTTC.

This chain links TRBV30 with TRBJ2-7; D ambiguous. Germline V gene lookup returns CDR1 GTSNPN and CDR2 SVGIG (reference sequence). There are 15 residues in the CDR3. The V and J ends lost 3 bases and 0 bases respectively, with 15 bases between them. In nucleotides, the CDR3 is TGTGCCTGGAGCCTGGGCAGCTCCCCCTCCTACGAGCAGTACTTC. This sequence encodes CAWSLGSSPSYEQYF.

CDR3 in DNA: TGCGCCAGCAGGGTTGTAGGGACCACAGATACGCAGTATTTT. Translation: CASRVVGTTDTQYF. This chain uses TRBV5-1 with TRBJ2-3; D assignment may be TRBD1 or TRBD2 (5 bases each). Germline assignment: CDR1 SGHRS and CDR2 YFSETQ. The V end lost 5 bases, the J end lost 2 bases, and 12 bases lay between the germline ends. CDR3 length: 14 amino acids.

This rearrangement joins TRBV28 to TRBJ2-7, with 13 positions matching TRBD2. Germline V gene sequence: CDR1 MDHEN, CDR2 SYDVKM. CDR3 length: 15 amino acids. V shed 4 bases and J 2 bases; nucleotides not matched to a gene: 2. The CDR3 coding sequence is TGTGCCAGCAGTTCGGGACTAGCGGGACCCTACGAGCAGTACTTC. This gives the protein CASSSGLAGPYEQYF. Using reference TRBV28 and TRBJ2-7 for the parts outside the CDR3, the full variable domain is DVKVTQSSRYLVKRTGEKVFLECVQDMDHENMFWYRQDPGLGLRLIYFSYDVKMKEKGDIPEGYSVSREKKERFSLILESASTNQTSMYLCASSSGLAGPYEQYFGPGTRLTVT.